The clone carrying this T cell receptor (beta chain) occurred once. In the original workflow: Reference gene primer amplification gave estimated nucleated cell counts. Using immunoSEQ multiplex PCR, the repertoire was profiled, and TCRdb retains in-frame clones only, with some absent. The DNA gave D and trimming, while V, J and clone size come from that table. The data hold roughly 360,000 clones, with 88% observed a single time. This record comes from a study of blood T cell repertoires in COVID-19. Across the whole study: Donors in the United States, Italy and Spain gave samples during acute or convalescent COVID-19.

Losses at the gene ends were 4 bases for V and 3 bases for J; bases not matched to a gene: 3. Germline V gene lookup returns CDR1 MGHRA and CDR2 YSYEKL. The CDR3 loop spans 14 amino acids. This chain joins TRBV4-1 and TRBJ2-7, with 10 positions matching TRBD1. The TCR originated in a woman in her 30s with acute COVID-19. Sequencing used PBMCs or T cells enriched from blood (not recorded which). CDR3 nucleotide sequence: TGCGCCAGCAGCCGGGACAGGGGCGTCTACGAGCAGTACTTC. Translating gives CASSRDRGVYEQYF.